This record covers a single T cell receptor (beta chain). Antigen: not known. These data come from a study of early T cells in non-severe SARS-CoV-2 infection. About the research overall: Alpha and beta chains were unpaired, from unsorted whole-blood bulk RNA. Broader study findings: Anti-spike CD8 responses were favored by VDJdb matching, which missed private and CD4 specificities.

Individual cDNA molecules received unique molecular identifiers. Each CDR3 protein gets one entry after TCRdb re-called the 5' RACE reads with MiXCR. In the table there are approximately 30,000 distinct CDR3 sequences, approximately 5% of which are singletons. Sequencing used whole blood. The clonotype comes from an adult who was a healthcare worker with PCR-confirmed SARS-CoV-2 infection or an uninfected control (not recorded which).

The CDR3 nucleotides read TGTGCCAGCAGGGGACAGGGAGGCGAGCAGTACTTC. The encoded protein is CASRGQGGEQYF. The rearrangement links TRBV7-2 to TRBJ2-7; 9 bases are a match to TRBD1. V dropped 6 bases and J dropped 6; count of bases not matched to a gene: 3. The germline V gene has CDR1 SGHTA and CDR2 FQGNSA. The CDR3 consists of 12 residues.